Presented here are 7 T cell receptor beta chains from one specimen sequenced in a study of T cells after yellow fever vaccination (dated by TCRdb to the late 2010s). The library was prepared using 5' RACE. For sequencing, an Illumina NovaSeq 6000 was employed. The public reads were reanalyzed by TCRdb: fastp trimming at Q25, MiXCR alignment, in-frame beta chains only. Every distinct CDR3 protein forms one entry, paired with its most common genes and DNA. The sample table holds a few hundred thousand distinct CDR3 sequences, of which 3.6% were seen once. Less than 25% of the sample is in the top ten clones. Taken with the paper, the label for treatment or condition translates to: live attenuated yellow fever vaccine strain. Material: PBMCs, obtained on the day of the yellow fever booster vaccination. The receptors were sampled from a man aged 18 to 30 who received the YFV17D yellow fever vaccine.

There are many counts of this clonotype. The V gene is TRBV20-1, the J gene TRBJ2-7; D call uncertain. The CDR3 sequence is 13 residues long. Germline V CDR1 and CDR2: DFQATT, SNEGSKA (reference sequence). Trimming took off 0 bases at V and 2 bases at J, with 8 bases between the two ends. Here the CDR3 reads CSARDPRTYEQYV. CDR3 nucleotide sequence: TGCAGTGCTAGAGATCCCCGAACCTACGAGCAGTACGTC.

This clonotype came up many times. This chain links TRBV18 with TRBJ2-5; 9 nucleotides align to TRBD2. CDR3 length equals 16 residues. With 0 bases clipped from V and 5 bases from J, the junction kept 7 bases outside the gene matches. Germline-derived CDR1 and CDR2 are KGHSH and LQKENI. The CDR3 nucleotides read TGTGCCAGCTCACCACCCTCCCTAGCGGGGCCCGAGACCCAGTACTTC. Translated: CASSPPSLAGPETQYF. Together with reference TRBV18 and TRBJ2-5, the CDR3 gives the full variable domain: NAGVMQNPRHLVRRRGQEARLRCSPMKGHSHVYWYRQLPEEGLKFMVYLQKENIIDESGMPKERFSAEFPKEGPSILRIQQVVRGDSAAYFCASSPPSLAGPETQYFGPGTRLLVL.

At least ten counts were recorded for this clonotype. This chain uses TRBV5-1 with TRBJ2-3; the D gene could be TRBD1 or TRBD2 (6 bases each). Germline loops: CDR1 SGHRS, CDR2 YFSETQ. This CDR3 has 17 residues. The germline V and J ends were trimmed by 7 bases and 4 bases, with 25 bases remaining between them. The CDR3 spells CASRLRGPQAGADTQYF. CDR3 DNA sequence: TGCGCCAGCCGCCTACGGGGGCCGCAGGCTGGCGCAGATACGCAGTATTTT.

This sequence joins TRBV24-1 and TRBJ2-2; 10 bases fit TRBD2. Unmatched junction bases numbered 14, after V lost 9 bases and J lost 8 bases. The CDR3 sequence is 16 residues long. The germline V gene encodes CDR1 KGHDR and CDR2 SFDVKD. The CDR3 DNA reads TGTGCCACCGAAGTAGAGGGACTAGCGCCGACGGGGGAGCTGTTTTTT. It yields the protein CATEVEGLAPTGELFF.

This clonotype was seen many times. The rearrangement links TRBV5-1 to TRBJ2-2; perhaps TRBD2 as D (7 bases). CDR3 length equals 17 residues. The germline gives CDR1 SGHRS, CDR2 YFSETQ. Trimming cost V 0 bases and J 2 bases, with 14 bases left between them. The CDR3 sequence is CASSLGCGGCNTGELFF. The CDR3 bases are TGCGCCAGCAGCTTGGGGTGCGGGGGCTGCAACACCGGGGAGCTGTTTTTT.

In this sample, this clonotype turned up a few times. The rearrangement links TRBV12-3 or TRBV12-4 to TRBJ1-1; D uncertain. The CDR3 length is 14 residues. Trimming shortened V by 3 bases and J by 4 bases, and 12 bases separated the two germline ends. The CDR3 DNA reads as TGTGCCAGCAGTTTTGCAGGCCGTAGCACTGAAGCTTTCTTT. Translating it yields CASSFAGRSTEAFF.

In this sample, this clonotype turned up many times. V and J are TRBV29-1 and TRBJ2-5; no clear D. The V gene's germline CDR1 is SQVTM and CDR2 ANQGSEA. Trimming removed 5 bases from V and 5 bases from J, with 9 bases in between. The CDR3 loop spans 11 amino acids. The CDR3 here is CSVRVRETQYF. CDR3 DNA: TGCAGCGTTAGGGTCCGCGAGACCCAGTACTTC.